Listed below are T cell receptor beta chains from one sample, sequenced in a study of cytomegalovirus exposure and HLA in healthy donors. Clones were read by immunoSEQ multiplex PCR, and TCRdb kept only the in-frame ones, dropping some. The repertoire holds about 130,000 clones, with over 65% as singletons. Sequencing was performed on PBMCs. The receptor source for this set is a man aged 35 to 55 in good health and CMV-seronegative. Each CDR3 is given with its conserved first and last residue. Fields, in order: clone size, D gene, V gene, J gene, CDR3 DNA, CDR3 protein. D genes are given only for firm matches. Size is omitted from some rows. Given values are once, few, many or a class for expanded clones.

-	-	TRBV7-2	TRBJ2-3	TGTGCCAGCAGCTTACGACTAGTTGCAGATACGCAGTATTTT	CASSLRLVADTQYF
-	-	TRBV27	TRBJ2-1	TGTGCCAGCAGTTCACAGCTTCGGCCCTACAATGAGCAGTTCTTC	CASSSQLRPYNEQFF
-	-	TRBV5-1	TRBJ1-1	TGCGCCAGCAGCTTGCGGCAGGGTAGGGACACTGAAGCTTTCTTT	CASSLRQGRDTEAFF
once	-	TRBV7-6	TRBJ2-1	TGTGCCAGCAGCTCAACGGTGTGGGGGCTCCTCTACAATGAGCAGTTCTTC	CASSSTVWGLLYNEQFF
-	-	TRBV6-4	TRBJ1-5	TGTGCCAGCAGTGAAAGGGACAAGAGCAATCAGCCCCAGCATTTT	CASSERDKSNQPQHF
-	TRBD2	TRBV4-2	TRBJ2-7	TGTGCCAGCAGTCCGGGGGGGGGTTCCTACGAGCAGTACTTC	CASSPGGGSYEQYF
-	-	TRBV11-3	TRBJ2-1	TGTGCCAGCAGCTTAGATCCTGGGCCCTTAAACAATGAGCAGTTCTTC	CASSLDPGPLNNEQFF
-	-	TRBV7-9	TRBJ1-1	TGTTCCAGCAGCTTAGGGCACACTGAAGCTTTCTTT	CSSSLGHTEAFF
-	TRBD1	TRBV5-8	TRBJ2-7	TGTGCCAGCAGCTTGGGTCCGGGACAGAAGTACTTC	CASSLGPGQKYF
-	-	TRBV5-4	TRBJ2-5	TGTGCCAGCAGCTTGGAGGGGTTCCAAGAGACCCAGTACTTC	CASSLEGFQETQYF
-	-	TRBV28	TRBJ1-2	TGTGCCAGCAGTTTAAATTATCGCTATGGCTACACCTTC	CASSLNYRYGYTF
-	-	TRBV11-2	TRBJ1-6	TGTGCCAGCAGCTATAGAGGCAGGGCCGCCACCTCACCCCTCCACTTT	CASSYRGRAATSPLHF
-	TRBD1	TRBV19	TRBJ2-7	TGTGCCAGTGCGAGGGGGACAGGGGGCTACGAGCAGTACTTC	CASARGTGGYEQYF
-	TRBD2	TRBV7-2	TRBJ2-2	TGTGCCAGTCGGGGGGGACGGAACACCGGGGAGCTGTTTTTT	CASRGGRNTGELFF
-	TRBD1	TRBV5-1	TRBJ1-1	TGCGCCAGCAGCTTGGATTCAGGGGGAGTCACTGAAGCTTTCTTT	CASSLDSGGVTEAFF
-	-	TRBV4-1	TRBJ1-3	TGCGCCAGCGCAGTCCGAGACTATACAGGAAACACCATATATTTT	CASAVRDYTGNTIYF
-	-	TRBV9	TRBJ2-3	TGTGCCAGCAGCGTAGGGGGGACTGCGATAGATACGCAGTATTTT	CASSVGGTAIDTQYF
-	TRBD1	TRBV19	TRBJ2-7	TGTGCCAGTAGTGCCGGGACAGGCTACGAGCAGTACTTC	CASSAGTGYEQYF
-	TRBD1	TRBV4-1	TRBJ1-1	TGCGCCAGCAGCCCACAGGGGACTGAAGCTTTCTTT	CASSPQGTEAFF
-	-	TRBV4-2	TRBJ2-3	TGTGCCAGCAGCCAAGACCCCGAGACAGATACGCAGTATTTT	CASSQDPETDTQYF
-	TRBD2	TRBV27	TRBJ2-7	TGTGCCAGCAGTCCGCCAAGCGGGAGTTGGTCCTACGAGCAGTACTTC	CASSPPSGSWSYEQYF
-	-	TRBV6-4	TRBJ2-2	TGTGCCAGCAGACGGGTGGCCGGCGGGGAGCTGTTTTTT	CASRRVAGGELFF
-	TRBD1	TRBV5-5	TRBJ1-4	TGTGCCAGCAGCTCAAACAGGGGTGATGAAAAACTGTTTTTT	CASSSNRGDEKLFF
-	TRBD2	TRBV27	TRBJ2-1	TGTGCCAGCAGTCCCGAGGGCGGGGGGTTTAAGGAGCAGTTCTTC	CASSPEGGGFKEQFF
-	-	TRBV10-3	TRBJ1-2	TGTGCCATCAGGAGCTATGGCTACACCTTC	CAIRSYGYTF
-	TRBD2	TRBV7-8	TRBJ2-1	TGTGCCAGCAGCTTAGTTGGTAGCGGGAGTGATGAGCAGTTCTTC	CASSLVGSGSDEQFF
-	-	TRBV27	TRBJ2-1	TGTGCCAGCAGTTCAGAGCTCCTAGGCCCCAATGAGCAGTTCTTC	CASSSELLGPNEQFF
-	-	TRBV19	TRBJ2-3	TGTGCCAGTAGTATAAATGATAACTCCGGAGTGAATACGCAGTATTTT	CASSINDNSGVNTQYF
-	-	TRBV19	TRBJ2-7	TGTGCCAGTAGTATAGATCCGGGACATATATACGAGCAGTACTTC	CASSIDPGHIYEQYF
-	TRBD1	TRBV27	TRBJ2-3	TGTGCCAGCCGTGACAGGGTAACAGATACGCAGTATTTT	CASRDRVTDTQYF
-	TRBD2	TRBV4-1	TRBJ2-1	TGCGCCAGCAGGATTAGCGGGAGGAGCCACAATGAGCAGTTCTTC	CASRISGRSHNEQFF
-	TRBD2	TRBV7-2	TRBJ2-1	TGTGCCAGCAGTCGACTAGCGGGAAAATACAATGAGCAGTTCTTC	CASSRLAGKYNEQFF
-	-	TRBV6-1	TRBJ1-2	TGTGCCAGCAGAAGCACAGGCCGCGGCTACACCTTC	CASRSTGRGYTF
once	-	TRBV6-6	TRBJ1-6	TGTGCCAGCAGGACCGGGGGACCCCTCCACTTT	CASRTGGPLHF
-	-	TRBV7-2	TRBJ1-5	TGTGCCAGCAGCCCGGTGGGACTTCGGCCCCAGCATTTT	CASSPVGLRPQHF
-	-	TRBV13	TRBJ2-1	TGTGCCAGCAGCCCCCCGGAGAATGAGCAGTTCTTC	CASSPPENEQFF
-	-	TRBV7-2	TRBJ1-2	TGTGCCAGCACCGCTGACAGACACTATGGCTACACCTTC	CASTADRHYGYTF
-	-	TRBV30	TRBJ1-2	TGTGCCTTACCCGTAACCTCACAGGGTAGCTATGGCTACACCTTC	CALPVTSQGSYGYTF
few	TRBD1	TRBV2	TRBJ1-3	TGTGCCAGCAGTATCGACAGGGGGCATGGAAACACCATATATTTT	CASSIDRGHGNTIYF
-	-	TRBV19	TRBJ1-2	TGTGCCAGTAGGACAGACTATGGCTACACCTTC	CASRTDYGYTF
-	-	TRBV7-9	TRBJ1-3	TGTTCCAGCAGCTTAGCGGGAGGGGGCTCTGGAAACACCATATATTTT	CSSSLAGGGSGNTIYF
-	TRBD1	TRBV19	TRBJ2-5	TGTGCCAGTAGTTCCTTCGACAGGGCCCGGGTAGAGACCCAGTACTTC	CASSSFDRARVETQYF
-	-	TRBV7-3	TRBJ2-4	TGTGCCAGCAGCTTAGGCGGGGTGGGCAAAAACATTCAGTACTTC	CASSLGGVGKNIQYF
-	-	TRBV4-1	TRBJ2-7	TGCGCCAGCAGCCAAGAAAACGGGGGAGCTGGCGAGCAGTACTTC	CASSQENGGAGEQYF
-	-	TRBV10-2	TRBJ1-6	TGCGCCAGCAGCTCAGGAGGCCCGGATAATTCACCCCTCCACTTT	CASSSGGPDNSPLHF
-	-	TRBV15	TRBJ1-2	TGTGCCACCAGCAGAGGGCAGGCCGCTAACTATGGCTACACCTTC	CATSRGQAANYGYTF
-	-	TRBV14	TRBJ2-7	TGTGCCAGCAGCTTTCGCGCCACTCCAAGCTCCTACGAGCAGTACTTC	CASSFRATPSSYEQYF